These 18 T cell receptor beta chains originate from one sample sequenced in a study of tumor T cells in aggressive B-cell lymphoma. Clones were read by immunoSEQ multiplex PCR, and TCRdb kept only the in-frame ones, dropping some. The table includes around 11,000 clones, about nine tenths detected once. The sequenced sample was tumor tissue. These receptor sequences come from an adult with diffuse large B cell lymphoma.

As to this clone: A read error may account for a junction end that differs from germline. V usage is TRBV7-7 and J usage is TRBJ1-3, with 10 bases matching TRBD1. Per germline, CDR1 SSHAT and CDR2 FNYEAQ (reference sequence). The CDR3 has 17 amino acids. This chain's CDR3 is CASSPGQGKSSGNTIYF. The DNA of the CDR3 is TGTGCTAGCAGCCCGGGACAGGGGAAATCTTCTGGAAACACCATATATTTT.

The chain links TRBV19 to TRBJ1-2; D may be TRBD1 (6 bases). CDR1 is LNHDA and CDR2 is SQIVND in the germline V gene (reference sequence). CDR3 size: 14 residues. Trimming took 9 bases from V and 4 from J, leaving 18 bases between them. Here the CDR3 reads CASSTRDTTYGYTF. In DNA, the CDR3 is TGTGCCAGCTCAACCCGGGACACCACCTATGGCTACACCTTC.

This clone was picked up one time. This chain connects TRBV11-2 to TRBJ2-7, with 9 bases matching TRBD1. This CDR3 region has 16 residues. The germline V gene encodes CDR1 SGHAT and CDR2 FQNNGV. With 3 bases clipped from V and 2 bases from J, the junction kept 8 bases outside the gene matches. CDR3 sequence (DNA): TGTGCCAGCAGCTTTCTAGCCGGGACAGGGACCTACGAGCAGTACTTC. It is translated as CASSFLAGTGTYEQYF.

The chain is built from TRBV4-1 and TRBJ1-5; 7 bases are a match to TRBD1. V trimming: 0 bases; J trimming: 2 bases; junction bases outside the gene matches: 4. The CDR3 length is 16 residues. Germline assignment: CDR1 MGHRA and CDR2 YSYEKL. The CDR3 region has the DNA TGCGCCAGCAGCCAAGAAGGCAGGGGGGGCAATCAGCCCCAGCATTTT. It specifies CASSQEGRGGNQPQHF.

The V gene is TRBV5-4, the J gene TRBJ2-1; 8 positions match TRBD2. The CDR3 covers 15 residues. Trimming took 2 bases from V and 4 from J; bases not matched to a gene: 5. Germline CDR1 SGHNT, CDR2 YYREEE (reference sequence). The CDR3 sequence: CASSFGSGTYNEQFF. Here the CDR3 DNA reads TGTGCCAGCAGCTTTGGTAGCGGGACTTACAATGAGCAGTTCTTC.

This chain's CDR3 is CASSWGEDTQYF. The CDR3 DNA reads TGTGCCAGCAGTTGGGGGGAAGATACGCAGTATTTT. The chain is built from TRBV28 and TRBJ2-3, with a possible D match to TRBD2 (6 bases). CDR1 MDHEN and CDR2 SYDVKM come from the germline V gene. Trimming left V 4 bases short and J 5 bases short, with 7 bases between. The CDR3 has 12 residues. Complete variable domain (other parts from reference TRBV28 and TRBJ2-3): DVKVTQSSRYLVKRTGEKVFLECVQDMDHENMFWYRQDPGLGLRLIYFSYDVKMKEKGDIPEGYSVSREKKERFSLILESASTNQTSMYLCASSWGEDTQYFGPGTRLTVL.

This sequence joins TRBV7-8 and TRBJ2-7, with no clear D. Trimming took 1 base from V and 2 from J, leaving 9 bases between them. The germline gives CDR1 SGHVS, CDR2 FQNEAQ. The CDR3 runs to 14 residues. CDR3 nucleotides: TGTGCCAGCAGCTTAGATCCGGAGACCTACGAGCAGTACTTC. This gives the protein CASSLDPETYEQYF.

The CDR3 protein is CASSQTGEGYGYTF. CDR3 bases: TGTGCCAGCAGCCAGACAGGGGAGGGCTATGGCTACACCTTC. The J gene is TRBJ1-2, the V gene TRBV2; TRBD1 matches 8 bases. V trimming: 6 bases; J trimming: 4 bases; junction bases outside the gene matches: 7. Germline V lookup: CDR1 SNHLY, CDR2 FYNNEI. This CDR3 contains 14 residues.

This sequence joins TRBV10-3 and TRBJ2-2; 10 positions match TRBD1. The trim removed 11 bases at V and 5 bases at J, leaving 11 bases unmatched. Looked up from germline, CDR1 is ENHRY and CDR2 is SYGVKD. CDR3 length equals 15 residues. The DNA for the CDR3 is TGTGCCGTTCCGACCGGGACAGGGGTTACCGGGGAGCTGTTTTTT. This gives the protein CAVPTGTGVTGELFF.

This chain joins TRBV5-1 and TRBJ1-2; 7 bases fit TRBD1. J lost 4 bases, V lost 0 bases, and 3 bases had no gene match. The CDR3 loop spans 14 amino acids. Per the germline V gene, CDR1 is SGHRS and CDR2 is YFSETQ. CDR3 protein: CASSLDRGIYGYTF. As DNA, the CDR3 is TGCGCCAGCAGCTTGGACAGGGGAATCTATGGCTACACCTTC. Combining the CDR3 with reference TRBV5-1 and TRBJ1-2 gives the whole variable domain KAGVTQTPRYLIKTRGQQVTLSCSPISGHRSVSWYQQTPGQGLQFLFEYFSETQRNKGNFPGRFSGRQFSNSRSEMNVSTLELGDSALYLCASSLDRGIYGYTFGSGTRLTVV.

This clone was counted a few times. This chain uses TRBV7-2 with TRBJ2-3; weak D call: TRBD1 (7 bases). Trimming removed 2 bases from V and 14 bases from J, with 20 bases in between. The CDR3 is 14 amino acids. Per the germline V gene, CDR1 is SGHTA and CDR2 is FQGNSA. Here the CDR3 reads CASSLPGGQAGLYF. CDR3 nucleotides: TGTGCCAGCAGCTTACCGGGCGGACAGGCGGGGTTGTATTTT. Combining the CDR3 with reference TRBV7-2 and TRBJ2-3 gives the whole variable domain GAGVSQSPSNKVTEKGKDVELRCDPISGHTALYWYRQSLGQGLEFLIYFQGNSAPDKSGLPSDRFSAERTGGSVSTLTIQRTQQEDSAVYLCASSLPGGQAGLYFGPGTRLTVL.

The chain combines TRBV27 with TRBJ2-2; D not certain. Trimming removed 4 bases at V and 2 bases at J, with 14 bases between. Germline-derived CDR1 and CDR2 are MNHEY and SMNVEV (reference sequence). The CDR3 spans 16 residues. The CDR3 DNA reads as TGTGCCAGCAGTTCCCCCTTTGGGCTCAACACCGGGGAGCTGTTTTTT. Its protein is CASSSPFGLNTGELFF.

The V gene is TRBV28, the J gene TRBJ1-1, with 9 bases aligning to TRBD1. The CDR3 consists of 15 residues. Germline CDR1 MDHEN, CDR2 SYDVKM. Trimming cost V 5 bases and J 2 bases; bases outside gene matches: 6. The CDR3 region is CASSRTGGGNTEAFF. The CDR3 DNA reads TGTGCCAGCAGTCGAACAGGGGGCGGAAACACTGAAGCTTTCTTT.

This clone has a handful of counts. The DNA of the CDR3 is TGTGCCAGCAGTTTATCCGGCGGGAACACTGAAGCTTTCTTT. Its protein product is CASSLSGGNTEAFF. The rearrangement uses TRBV28 and TRBJ1-1; D uncertain. V lost 1 base and J lost 1, with 7 bases in between. Germline V gene lookup returns CDR1 MDHEN and CDR2 SYDVKM. The CDR3 length is 14 residues. Combining the CDR3 with reference TRBV28 and TRBJ1-1 gives the whole variable domain DVKVTQSSRYLVKRTGEKVFLECVQDMDHENMFWYRQDPGLGLRLIYFSYDVKMKEKGDIPEGYSVSREKKERFSLILESASTNQTSMYLCASSLSGGNTEAFFGQGTRLTVV.

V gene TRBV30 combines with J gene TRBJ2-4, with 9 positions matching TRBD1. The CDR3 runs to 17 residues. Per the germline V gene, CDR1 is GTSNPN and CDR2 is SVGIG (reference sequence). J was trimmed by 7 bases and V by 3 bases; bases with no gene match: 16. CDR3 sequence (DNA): TGTGCCTGGAGCGAAAGACCTTTCGGGACAGGGTTGAACATTCAGTACTTC. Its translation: CAWSERPFGTGLNIQYF.

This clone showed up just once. The CDR3 nucleotides are TGTGCCAGCAGCTTAAGAGACTATGGCTACACCTTC. Translation gives CASSLRDYGYTF. This rearrangement joins TRBV5-4 to TRBJ1-2, with no clear D. Trimming took 2 bases from V and 3 from J, leaving 5 bases between them. CDR1 is SGHNT, CDR2 YYREEE, per germline (reference sequence). The CDR3 has 12 amino acids.

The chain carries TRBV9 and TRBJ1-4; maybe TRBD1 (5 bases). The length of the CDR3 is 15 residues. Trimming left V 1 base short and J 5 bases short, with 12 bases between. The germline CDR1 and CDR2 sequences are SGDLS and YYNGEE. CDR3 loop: CASSVQRGVNEKLFF. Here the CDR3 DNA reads TGTGCCAGCAGCGTACAACGGGGGGTGAATGAAAAACTGTTTTTT.

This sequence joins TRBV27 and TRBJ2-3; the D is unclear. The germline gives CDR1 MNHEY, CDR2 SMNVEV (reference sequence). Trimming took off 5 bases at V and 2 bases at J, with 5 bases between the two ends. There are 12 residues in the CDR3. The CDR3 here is CASSPNTDTQYF. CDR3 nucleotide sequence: TGTGCCAGCAGTCCCAACACAGATACGCAGTATTTT.